One sample yielded the 30 T cell receptor beta chains listed below, sequenced in a study of T cell responses to AZD1222 COVID-19 vaccine. Produced via immunoSEQ multiplex PCR; TCRdb's table is partial and in-frame only. Here the sample spans roughly 150,000 clones, 80% to 95% being singletons. The source material was peripheral blood, sampled on day 0 of AZD1222 vaccination. These receptors were obtained from an adult in good health.

The chain is built from TRBV5-1 and TRBJ1-2; unclear D gene. Between the trimmed V and J ends, which lost 0 bases and 8 bases, there was a span of 5 bases. The CDR3 is made up of 11 amino acids. Germline lookup yields CDR1 SGHRS and CDR2 YFSETQ. Here the CDR3 reads CASSLDMGYTF. The DNA of the CDR3 is TGCGCCAGCAGCTTGGATATGGGCTACACCTTC. Combining the CDR3 with reference TRBV5-1 and TRBJ1-2 gives the whole variable domain KAGVTQTPRYLIKTRGQQVTLSCSPISGHRSVSWYQQTPGQGLQFLFEYFSETQRNKGNFPGRFSGRQFSNSRSEMNVSTLELGDSALYLCASSLDMGYTFGSGTRLTVV.

V usage is TRBV6-5 and J usage is TRBJ2-7; TRBD2 matches at 11 bases. The CDR3 length is 15 residues. Per germline, CDR1 MNHEY and CDR2 SVGAGI. With 7 bases clipped from V and 3 bases from J, the junction kept 8 bases outside the gene matches. The CDR3 loop is CASKTSGGAHYEQYF. CDR3 DNA: TGTGCCAGCAAAACTAGCGGGGGAGCCCACTACGAGCAGTACTTC.

The genes are TRBV5-4 and TRBJ1-1, with TRBD1 as a possible D gene (6 bases). In germline, CDR1 is SGHNT, CDR2 YYREEE (reference sequence). Trimming cost V 0 bases and J 3 bases, with 15 bases left between them. This CDR3 has 16 amino acids. The CDR3 loop is CASSLDRSGVDTEAFF. Here the CDR3 DNA reads TGTGCCAGCAGCTTGGATAGATCAGGGGTTGACACTGAAGCTTTCTTT.

The chain joins TRBV2 to TRBJ1-1; TRBD1 agrees at 7 bases. Losses at the gene ends were 4 bases for V and 7 bases for J; bases not matched to a gene: 15. The germline gives CDR1 SNHLY, CDR2 FYNNEI. This CDR3 contains 16 residues. The CDR3 sequence is CASSVPGQWRAFEAFF. In nucleotides, the CDR3 is TGTGCCAGCAGTGTACCGGGACAGTGGCGGGCTTTTGAAGCTTTCTTT.

This clone was counted only a few times. The chain has TRBV12-3 or TRBV12-4 and TRBJ2-7, with D perhaps matching TRBD1 (5 bases). V was pared by 10 bases and J by 6 bases, with 13 bases between. The CDR3 is 11 residues long. In DNA, the CDR3 is TGTGCCATCACATCCCAGGGCGAGCAGTACTTC. It yields the protein CAITSQGEQYF.

J is TRBJ2-1 and V is TRBV27, with a weak D call TRBD1 (6 bases). This CDR3 is 14 amino acids long. V was cut by 8 bases and J by 9 bases, with 20 bases left in between. The germline V gene has CDR1 MNHEY and CDR2 SMNVEV (reference sequence). The CDR3 DNA reads TGTGCCAGCCGTTCGCTAGGGGGTCGATCTGAGCAGTTCTTC. It is translated as CASRSLGGRSEQFF.

V gene TRBV30 combines with J gene TRBJ2-7, with 7 bases fitting TRBD2. In germline, CDR1 is GTSNPN, CDR2 SVGIG (reference sequence). The CDR3 runs to 11 residues. The J segment lost 4 bases and the V segment lost 5 bases, leaving 2 bases of the junction unmatched. CDR3 sequence: CAWAGVYEQYF. The DNA of the CDR3 is TGTGCCTGGGCGGGGGTTTACGAGCAGTACTTC.

The chain recombines TRBV30 with TRBJ1-5; the D is unclear. The CDR3 totals 14 residues. Germline CDR1 is GTSNPN and CDR2 is SVGIG (reference sequence). The germline V and J ends were trimmed by 1 base and 0 bases, with 7 bases remaining between them. CDR3 DNA: TGTGCCTGGAGTGAGGGAGCTAGCAATCAGCCCCAGCATTTT. The encoded protein is CAWSEGASNQPQHF.

A single count supports this clone. The chain's CDR3 is CASSLATGSGELFF. As DNA, the CDR3 is TGTGCCAGCAGCTTAGCTACTGGGTCCGGGGAGCTGTTTTTT. The chain employs TRBV7-2 and TRBJ2-2; D unresolved. Trimming took off 0 bases at V and 6 bases at J, with 8 bases between the two ends. Germline V gene data show CDR1 as SGHTA and CDR2 as FQGNSA. This CDR3 has 14 amino acids.

The rearrangement uses TRBV7-8 and TRBJ2-4; possibly TRBD1 or TRBD2 for D (6 bases each). Between the trimmed V and J ends, which lost 5 bases and 6 bases, there was a span of 17 bases. This CDR3 contains 15 residues. The germline V gene encodes CDR1 SGHVS and CDR2 FQNEAQ. For the CDR3, the DNA is TGTGCCAGCAGCCGAGGGGGGCCCGAGGGAAACATTCAGTACTTC. Translating it yields CASSRGGPEGNIQYF.

This clone appeared a single time. This chain links TRBV11-1 with TRBJ2-3, with unresolved D. This CDR3 contains 14 residues. Trimming took 4 bases from V and 1 from J, leaving 9 bases between them. Germline assignment: CDR1 SGHAT and CDR2 FQDESV (reference sequence). CDR3 coding DNA: TGTGCCAGCAGCTCCACCCGGGGCACAGATACGCAGTATTTT. Protein product: CASSSTRGTDTQYF.

The CDR3 DNA sequence: TGTGCCAGCAGTTTTAACACAGGGATTGGGTATGGCTACACCTTC. Amino acids: CASSFNTGIGYGYTF. This rearrangement joins TRBV27 to TRBJ1-2; D possibly corresponds to TRBD1 (6 bases). The germline V and J ends were trimmed by 3 bases and 5 bases, with 16 bases remaining between them. Per germline, CDR1 MNHEY and CDR2 SMNVEV (reference sequence). CDR3 length: 15 residues.

The V and J genes are TRBV11-3 and TRBJ2-3, with 14 bases matching TRBD2. The CDR3 totals 17 residues. After removal of 5 bases from V and 5 bases from J, the junction contained 9 bases not matched to a gene. Germline lookup yields CDR1 SGHNT and CDR2 YENEEA. CDR3 DNA sequence: TGTGCCAGCAGCATAACCGGGACTAGCGGGAGTGGAGATACGCAGTATTTT. This gives the protein CASSITGTSGSGDTQYF.

The chain is built from TRBV30 and TRBJ1-2; TRBD1 might be the D (6 bases). Germline values: CDR1 GTSNPN, CDR2 SVGIG (reference sequence). Deletions cut 0 bases from V and 7 bases from J, with 12 bases between. This CDR3 region has 13 residues. This CDR3 reads CAWSVPGATGYTF. CDR3 DNA: TGTGCCTGGAGTGTACCGGGGGCTACTGGCTACACCTTC.

This chain connects TRBV7-6 to TRBJ2-3, with D uncertain. Trimming removed 2 bases from V and 0 bases from J, with 9 bases in between. The CDR3 sequence is 15 residues long. The germline gives CDR1 SGHVS, CDR2 FNYEAQ. DNA of the CDR3: TGTGCCAGCAGCTTACGGGCATCTAGCACAGATACGCAGTATTTT. The encoded protein is CASSLRASSTDTQYF.

This chain links TRBV9 with TRBJ2-3, with 13 bases identical to TRBD2. CDR1 and CDR2 (germline): SGDLS, YYNGEE. Trimming took 4 bases from V and 8 from J; bases not matched to a gene: 10. This CDR3 has 16 amino acids. CDR3 nucleotide sequence: TGTGCCAGCAGCTCCCAGGACCGGACTAGCGGGGGTACGCAGTATTTT. Protein sequence: CASSSQDRTSGGTQYF.

The chain carries TRBV6-5 and TRBJ1-3; D remains ambiguous. Germline V CDR1 and CDR2: MNHEY, SVGAGI. The CDR3 length is 15 residues. V was clipped by 6 bases and J by 2 bases, with 14 bases between them. CDR3 loop: CASSPALGTGNTIYF. Written as DNA, the CDR3 is TGTGCCAGCAGCCCCGCCCTGGGAACTGGAAACACCATATATTTT.

The chain couples TRBV3-1 (or the pseudogene TRBV3-2) to TRBJ1-5; a weak D match, TRBD1 (5 bases). CDR1 is LGHDT, CDR2 YNNKEL, per germline (reference sequence). This CDR3 region has 15 residues. V was clipped by 4 bases and J by 0 bases, with 10 bases between them. For the CDR3, the DNA is TGTGCCAGCAGCCCTCGGGACGGTAGCAATCAGCCCCAGCATTTT. Residues: CASSPRDGSNQPQHF.

The chain is built from TRBV5-1 and TRBJ2-7, with 9 bases matching TRBD1. Germline CDR1 reads SGHRS; CDR2 reads YFSETQ. Trimming removed 4 bases from V and 11 bases from J; junction bases left unmatched: 19. CDR3 length: 16 amino acids. The CDR3 loop reads CASSPRSGTGKSLKYF. The CDR3 coding sequence is TGCGCCAGCAGCCCTAGGAGTGGGACAGGGAAAAGTTTAAAGTACTTC.

This chain connects TRBV2 to TRBJ2-5, with D perhaps TRBD1 (6 bases). The CDR3 covers 13 residues. CDR1 and CDR2 from the germline V gene are SNHLY and FYNNEI. Trimming left V 4 bases short and J 1 base short, with 7 bases between. The CDR3 DNA follows: TGTGCCAGCAGTGGGGACACCCAAGAGACCCAGTACTTC. Encoded protein: CASSGDTQETQYF.

The rearrangement uses TRBV4-1 and TRBJ2-7; 9 bases are a match to TRBD1. CDR1 and CDR2 from the germline V gene are MGHRA and YSYEKL. The CDR3 runs to 14 residues. With 3 bases clipped from V and 3 bases from J, the junction kept 3 bases outside the gene matches. CDR3 residues: CASSHGTGFYEQYF. CDR3 in DNA: TGCGCCAGCAGCCACGGGACAGGGTTCTACGAGCAGTACTTC.

The chain combines TRBV13 with TRBJ2-7; D may be TRBD2 (6 bases). Deletions cut 3 bases from V and 3 bases from J, with 15 bases between. The CDR3 covers 15 residues. The germline V gene encodes CDR1 PRHDT and CDR2 FYEKMQ (reference sequence). The CDR3 bases are TGTGCCAGCAGCTTGCTGGCAGGGACTTTCTACGAGCAGTACTTC. Translated, it gives CASSLLAGTFYEQYF.

The V and J genes are TRBV18 and TRBJ2-6; maybe TRBD1 (6 bases). Germline V gene lookup returns CDR1 KGHSH and CDR2 LQKENI. The CDR3 is 16 residues long. Trimming took off 3 bases at V and 3 bases at J, with 12 bases between the two ends. CDR3 nucleotide sequence: TGTGCCAGCTCACCCAGCAGGGGATTTGGGGCCAACGTCCTGACTTTC. Protein product: CASSPSRGFGANVLTF.

The chain links TRBV2 to TRBJ2-2; D not certain. The CDR3 runs 14 residues. Germline V gives CDR1 SNHLY, CDR2 FYNNEI. V was shortened by 7 bases and J by 5 bases, with 14 bases between the two germline ends. CDR3 amino acids: CASISGLPTGELFF. In DNA form, the CDR3 reads TGTGCCAGCATATCTGGTCTACCTACCGGGGAGCTGTTTTTT.

The V and J genes are TRBV30 and TRBJ1-4, with a tentative D call TRBD1 (6 bases). V was cut by 2 bases and J by 6 bases, with 10 bases left in between. The CDR3 is made up of 13 amino acids. Germline V CDR1 and CDR2: GTSNPN, SVGIG (reference sequence). The CDR3 bases are TGTGCCTGGAGTCCCAGGGGAGATGAAAAACTGTTTTTT. Its protein product is CAWSPRGDEKLFF.

This clone appeared a single time. The chain recombines TRBV29-1 with TRBJ1-1; possibly TRBD1 for D (6 bases). This CDR3 spans 13 amino acids. Germline V gene lookup returns CDR1 SQVTM and CDR2 ANQGSEA. V was trimmed by 6 bases and J by 4 bases, leaving 15 bases between them. The CDR3 sequence: CSVRDTRGTEAFF. CDR3 bases: TGCAGCGTGAGGGACACGAGGGGCACTGAAGCTTTCTTT.

The CDR3 reads CASSLGQGSGYTF. CDR3 in DNA: TGTGCCAGCAGTTTGGGACAGGGGTCTGGCTACACCTTC. The chain joins TRBV27 to TRBJ1-2; 10 bases map to TRBD1. Germline CDR1 is MNHEY and CDR2 is SMNVEV (reference sequence). The CDR3 loop spans 13 amino acids. Trimming at V came to 3 bases and at J to 7 bases, leaving 2 bases not matched to a gene.

The J gene is TRBJ2-1, the V gene TRBV11-2; a weak D match, TRBD2 (6 bases). Per the germline V gene, CDR1 is SGHAT and CDR2 is FQNNGV. Deletions cut 1 base from V and 5 bases from J, with 9 bases between. The CDR3 is made up of 14 amino acids. CDR3 sequence: CASSLAGENNEQFF. DNA of the CDR3: TGTGCCAGCAGCTTAGCGGGAGAGAACAATGAGCAGTTCTTC.

The chain recombines TRBV2 with TRBJ1-5; D is unclear. V dropped 6 bases and J dropped 6 bases, with 9 bases sitting between them. Germline lookup yields CDR1 SNHLY and CDR2 FYNNEI. The CDR3 runs 12 residues. CDR3 protein: CASRGSVQPQHF. The CDR3 nucleotides are TGTGCCAGCAGGGGGTCGGTTCAGCCCCAGCATTTT.

The CDR3 sequence: CASSLGRGAEAFF. The CDR3 region has the DNA TGCGCCAGCAGCTTGGGCCGCGGCGCTGAAGCTTTCTTT. The chain uses TRBV5-1 and TRBJ1-1; D not certain. This CDR3 is built from 13 residues. CDR1 SGHRS and CDR2 YFSETQ come from the germline V gene. The germline V and J ends were trimmed by 0 bases and 6 bases, with 9 bases remaining between them.